Listed here are 29 T cell receptor beta chains from one sample, sequenced in a study of T cells in narcolepsy. Only in-frame clones appear in the TCRdb table, and some are missing; sequencing was by immunoSEQ multiplex PCR. The sample holds approximately 25,000 clones, 70% to 80% seen once. The sample taken for sequencing was CD45RA- memory CD4+ T cells from PBMCs. Every receptor here comes from a human donor with narcolepsy.

With regard to this clone: Other DNA sequences within the sample encode an identical CDR3. This chain uses TRBV6-1 with TRBJ1-5; the D is unclear. This CDR3 comprises 15 residues. The germline gives CDR1 MNHNS, CDR2 SASEGT. The V gene lost 4 bases and the J gene lost 0 bases, with 10 bases spanning the gap. The DNA for the CDR3 is TGTGCCAGCAGTGTGATCAGGAATAGCAATCAGCCCCAGCATTTT. Amino acids: CASSVIRNSNQPQHF.

CDR3 residues: CASSGQGYTEAFF. The DNA of the CDR3 is TGTGCCAGCAGCGGACAGGGATACACTGAAGCTTTCTTT. The V call is TRBV7-3, the J call TRBJ1-1; 8 bases fit TRBD1. The CDR3 runs 13 residues. The V segment lost 5 bases and the J segment 3 bases; nucleotides outside the gene matches: 2. From germline, CDR1 is SGHTA and CDR2 FQGTGA.

This rearrangement joins TRBV6-5 to TRBJ1-3; no reliable D call. CDR3 size: 13 residues. The V gene lost 6 bases and the J gene lost 0 bases, with 6 bases spanning the gap. Germline V gene lookup returns CDR1 MNHEY and CDR2 SVGAGI. CDR3 sequence: CASRASSGNTIYF. The CDR3 nucleotides are TGTGCCAGCAGAGCCTCCTCTGGAAACACCATATATTTT.

Note on this clone: Different DNA sequences within this sample yield the same CDR3. This chain joins TRBV7-9 and TRBJ1-3; possible D gene TRBD1, 5 bases. This CDR3 has 14 amino acids. Germline V gene sequence: CDR1 SEHNR, CDR2 FQNEAQ (reference sequence). V was pared by 3 bases and J by 3 bases, with 9 bases between. The CDR3, as DNA: TGTGCCAGCAGCTTCGACAGTGGTGGAAACACCATATATTTT. Protein sequence: CASSFDSGGNTIYF.

In regard to this clone: The junction differs from germline at one of its ends, possibly a read error. The sample carries other DNA sequences with the same CDR3. V is TRBV10-3 and J is TRBJ2-2, with TRBD2 identical over 9 bases. CDR1 is ENHRY, CDR2 SYGVKD, per germline. This CDR3 is 18 amino acids long. In DNA form, the CDR3 reads TGTGCCATCAGTGAGTCGGCCAGCGGGGGGTCCAACACCGGGGAACTGTTTTTT. This codes for CAISESASGGSNTGELFF.

V and J are TRBV7-9 and TRBJ2-5; 9 bases agree with TRBD1. The J call may be faulty, since TRBJ2-7 better matches the DNA end. CDR3 length: 15 amino acids. Germline assignment: CDR1 SEHNR and CDR2 FQNEAQ (reference sequence). The CDR3 DNA reads TGTGCCAGCAGACGCGGACAGGGGCCGTCTGGCGAGCAGTACTTC. It yields the protein CASRRGQGPSGEQYF.

The chain has TRBV18 and TRBJ2-3; D gene unclear. Trimming cost V 4 bases and J 1 base, with 12 bases left between them. CDR1 KGHSH and CDR2 LQKENI come from the germline V gene. The CDR3 is 15 residues long. In DNA form, the CDR3 reads TGTGCCAGCTCACTTTCAAGGGTCGGCACAGATACGCAGTATTTT. It codes for CASSLSRVGTDTQYF. Full variable domain (remainder filled in from reference TRBV18 and TRBJ2-3): NAGVMQNPRHLVRRRGQEARLRCSPMKGHSHVYWYRQLPEEGLKFMVYLQKENIIDESGMPKERFSAEFPKEGPSILRIQQVVRGDSAAYFCASSLSRVGTDTQYFGPGTRLTVL.

The chain uses TRBV2 and TRBJ1-1, with a possible D match to TRBD1 (5 bases). V lost 5 bases and J 3 bases, leaving 10 bases between the germline ends. The CDR3 length is 13 residues. Germline values: CDR1 SNHLY, CDR2 FYNNEI. CDR3 sequence (DNA): TGTGCCAGCAGTAACCAGGGCGACACTGAAGCTTTCTTT. Translation gives CASSNQGDTEAFF.

V gene TRBV30 combines with J gene TRBJ1-1, with unresolved D. The CDR3 has 17 amino acids. V dropped 1 base and J dropped 1 base, with 19 bases sitting between them. Per the germline V gene, CDR1 is GTSNPN and CDR2 is SVGIG (reference sequence). Here the CDR3 reads CAWSENTDWAENTEAFF. The CDR3 nucleotides read TGTGCCTGGAGTGAAAATACGGATTGGGCAGAGAACACTGAAGCTTTCTTT.

This chain uses TRBV7-6 with TRBJ2-3; D is possibly TRBD2 (5 bases). Germline V gene data show CDR1 as SGHVS and CDR2 as FNYEAQ. CDR3 size: 16 residues. V was trimmed by 4 bases and J by 2 bases, leaving 16 bases between them. CDR3 sequence: CASSYAGSWDTDTQYF. The CDR3 nucleotides read TGTGCCAGCAGCTATGCGGGTAGTTGGGACACAGATACGCAGTATTTT.

This clone was seen a few times. This chain uses TRBV19 with TRBJ2-1, with TRBD2 matching 9 bases. With V trimmed by 4 bases and J by 8 bases, 12 bases remained unmatched. Germline CDR1 reads LNHDA; CDR2 reads SQIVND (reference sequence). This CDR3 comprises 16 residues. As DNA, the CDR3 is TGTGCCAGTAGTAACCCCTCCCGCGGGGGGGCAGATGAGCAGTTCTTC. It codes for CASSNPSRGGADEQFF.

The chain employs TRBV7-3 and TRBJ1-1; the D gene is possibly TRBD1 (5 bases). CDR3 length: 15 residues. The V end lost 2 bases, the J end lost 1 base, and 11 bases lay between the germline ends. The germline V gene has CDR1 SGHTA and CDR2 FQGTGA. The CDR3 sequence: CASSLWGVSNTEAFF. The CDR3 region has the DNA TGTGCCAGCAGCTTATGGGGGGTTTCGAACACTGAAGCTTTCTTT.

The J gene is TRBJ2-1, the V gene TRBV19; 8 bases are a match to TRBD2. Germline CDR1 LNHDA, CDR2 SQIVND (reference sequence). This CDR3 is built from 15 residues. Germline trimming cut 6 bases from V and 7 bases from J; bases unmatched to any gene: 11. CDR3 in DNA: TGTGCCAGTAGACGCCGCGGGGGGTTTGGGAATGAGCAGTTCTTC. Its translation is CASRRRGGFGNEQFF.

V gene TRBV27 combines with J gene TRBJ1-1; perhaps TRBD1 as D (5 bases). This CDR3 is 16 amino acids long. Germline V CDR1 and CDR2: MNHEY, SMNVEV (reference sequence). V was cut by 6 bases and J by 0 bases, with 17 bases left in between. The CDR3 nucleotides read TGTGCCAGCAGGCCCACGTTGGGGGGAATGAACACTGAAGCTTTCTTT. Translation: CASRPTLGGMNTEAFF.

V and J are TRBV18 and TRBJ1-6; D not certain. This CDR3 contains 14 residues. Trimming removed 1 base from V and 5 bases from J, with 6 bases in between. CDR1 is KGHSH and CDR2 is LQKENI in the germline V gene. CDR3 nucleotide sequence: TGTGCCAGCTCACCACAGGTAGATAATTCACCCCTCCACTTT. Amino acids: CASSPQVDNSPLHF.

This sequence joins TRBV5-8 and TRBJ2-3; D is perhaps TRBD2 (6 bases). The CDR3 has 14 residues. The V and J ends lost 4 bases and 4 bases respectively, with 13 bases between them. Looked up from germline, CDR1 is SGHTS and CDR2 is YDEGEE. In DNA form, the CDR3 reads TGTGCCAGCAGCAGACGACGCGGGGCAGATACGCAGTATTTT. This gives the protein CASSRRRGADTQYF.

This clone came up once. V and J are TRBV19 and TRBJ2-3; D uncertain. Germline assignment: CDR1 LNHDA and CDR2 SQIVND (reference sequence). V was clipped by 4 bases and J by 0 bases, with 8 bases between them. The CDR3 totals 14 residues. The CDR3 spells CASSSQDSTDTQYF. The DNA of the CDR3 is TGTGCCAGTAGTAGTCAGGATAGCACAGATACGCAGTATTTT.

The V call is TRBV7-9, the J call TRBJ1-2; 7 nucleotides agree with TRBD1. Germline V lookup: CDR1 SEHNR, CDR2 FQNEAQ (reference sequence). The CDR3 extends over 16 amino acids. After removal of 1 base from V and 6 bases from J, the junction contained 11 bases not matched to a gene. CDR3 residues: CASSLGLGTVRDGYTF. The DNA of the CDR3 is TGTGCCAGCAGCTTAGGCCTTGGGACAGTCCGCGATGGCTACACCTTC.

The chain couples TRBV12-5 to TRBJ2-1, with 10 bases matching TRBD2. The V gene's germline CDR1 is LGHNT and CDR2 FRNRAP. The CDR3 spans 17 residues. The V segment lost 1 base and the J segment 8 bases; nucleotides outside the gene matches: 11. CDR3 loop: CASGLGKLAGLSDEQFF. Written as DNA, the CDR3 is TGTGCTAGTGGTTTGGGAAAACTAGCGGGGCTCTCGGATGAGCAGTTCTTC.

The CDR3 DNA sequence: TGTGCCATCAGTGCATTAGCGGGGAACACCGGGGAGCTGTTTTTT. Translated, it gives CAISALAGNTGELFF. The V call is TRBV10-3, the J call TRBJ2-2; the match to TRBD2 covers 7 bases. J was trimmed by 1 base and V by 4 bases; bases with no gene match: 3. CDR1 and CDR2 (germline): ENHRY, SYGVKD. The CDR3 consists of 15 residues.

Concerning this clone: Other DNA sequences in the same sample also yield this CDR3. V usage is TRBV7-2 and J usage is TRBJ2-5; 13 bases are shared with TRBD2. Trimming took 3 bases from V and 5 from J; bases not matched to a gene: 6. The CDR3 sequence is 16 residues long. CDR1 is SGHTA, CDR2 FQGNSA, per germline. This CDR3 reads CASSFGLLAGGETQYF. For the CDR3, the DNA is TGTGCCAGCAGCTTCGGTTTACTAGCGGGGGGGGAGACCCAGTACTTC.

The sample holds a few counts of this clone. The chain uses TRBV2 and TRBJ1-2; 8 positions match TRBD1. The V gene's germline CDR1 is SNHLY and CDR2 FYNNEI. With 6 bases clipped from V and 1 base from J, the junction kept 7 bases outside the gene matches. This CDR3 is built from 15 residues. DNA for the CDR3: TGTGCCAGCAGAGGGGGGACAGGCCTTAACTATGGCTACACCTTC. Its protein is CASRGGTGLNYGYTF.

The V call is TRBV11-2, the J call TRBJ2-5; D is perhaps TRBD1 (5 bases). The better agreement between TRBJ2-7 and the DNA end casts doubt on the J call. Germline loops: CDR1 SGHAT, CDR2 FQNNGV. The CDR3 runs 18 residues. This CDR3 is CASSPLARQGIGAYEQYF. The DNA for the CDR3 is TGTGCCAGCAGCCCACTCGCCCGTCAGGGCATTGGGGCCTACGAGCAGTACTTC.

The V call is TRBV7-9, the J call TRBJ2-2; D unclear. Trimming removed 1 base from V and 0 bases from J, with 6 bases in between. Germline loops: CDR1 SEHNR, CDR2 FQNEAQ (reference sequence). The CDR3 is 15 amino acids. CDR3 in amino acids: CASSLGLSNTGELFF. The CDR3 DNA is TGTGCCAGCAGCTTAGGACTTTCGAACACCGGGGAGCTGTTTTTT.

The chain carries TRBV6-5 and TRBJ2-5, with TRBD2 matching over 8 bases. Germline-derived CDR1 and CDR2 are MNHEY and SVGAGI. Unmatched junction bases numbered 8, after V lost 3 bases and J lost 2 bases. The CDR3 sequence is 16 residues long. The CDR3 DNA reads as TGTGCCAGCAGTTATCGCCGCGGGGGGCGACAAGAGACCCAGTACTTC. Its protein is CASSYRRGGRQETQYF.

This chain joins TRBV5-4 and TRBJ2-1, with D maybe TRBD2 (7 bases). The CDR3 has 15 amino acids. V shed 4 bases and J shed 3 bases, with 14 bases lying between them. The germline V gene encodes CDR1 SGHNT and CDR2 YYREEE (reference sequence). The CDR3 region has the DNA TGTGCCAGCAGCCCGATCGGGGGGCACTACAATGAGCAGTTCTTC. Translation: CASSPIGGHYNEQFF.

This clone was observed a few times. This CDR3 is CASSGPSGNSPLHF. CDR3 DNA sequence: TGTGCCAGCAGTGGGCCAAGCGGGAATTCACCCCTCCACTTT. The chain recombines TRBV6-1 with TRBJ1-6; D call uncertain. Trimming took 4 bases from V and 7 from J, leaving 11 bases between them. CDR3 length: 14 residues. Germline loops: CDR1 MNHNS, CDR2 SASEGT.

This clone was detected only a few times. The chain couples TRBV6-5 to TRBJ2-7, with D perhaps TRBD1 or TRBD2 (7 bases each). CDR1 and CDR2 from the germline V gene are MNHEY and SVGAGI. V was clipped by 5 bases and J by 1 base, with 12 bases between them. The CDR3 runs to 14 residues. This CDR3 reads CASSTQGGSYEQYF. In DNA, the CDR3 is TGTGCCAGCAGTACCCAGGGGGGGTCCTACGAGCAGTACTTC.

The V and J genes are TRBV6-6 and TRBJ1-6, with TRBD1 as a possible D gene (5 bases). The CDR3 consists of 15 residues. CDR1 is MNHNY and CDR2 is SVGAGI in the germline V gene (reference sequence). V was trimmed by 4 bases and J by 13 bases, leaving 20 bases between them. CDR3 in amino acids: CASSSQARGLVPLHF. CDR3 nucleotides: TGTGCCAGCAGTTCACAGGCGAGGGGTTTAGTCCCCCTCCACTTT.